This T cell receptor beta chain was documented in a study of blood T cells in healthy people across ages. Next came a second PCR, run for roughly 6 to 11 cycles, which used a sample-barcoded 5' primer along with a J-beta primer mix. One entry per CDR3 protein, called by TCRdb with MiXCR from the 5' RACE reads. The sample records about 840,000 distinct CDR3 sequences, about 27% being singletons. Germline trimming cut 4 bases from V and 3 bases from J; bases unmatched to any gene: 7. Germline CDR1 and CDR2: SGHRS and YFSETQ. The CDR3 runs 15 residues. These sequences were also reported in another study, on T cells of mothers and their children.

The sequence derives from a woman aged 40 to 50 in good health. V gene TRBV5-1 combines with J gene TRBJ1-2, with TRBD1 matching 9 bases. Sequencing was done on a sample of blood. In DNA form, the CDR3 reads TGCGCCAGCAGCACGAACAGGGGGCGCGACTATGGCTACACCTTC. It specifies CASSTNRGRDYGYTF.